The entry below gives a single TCR beta chain sequence along with its context. The antigen remains unidentified. This entry comes from a study of blood T cells in healthy people across ages. Broader study findings: Whereas aged donors had fewer naive CD4+ cells, long-lived donors had more of them and higher diversity.

Trimming left V 3 bases short and J 3 bases short, with 8 bases between. The CDR3 has 13 amino acids. Germline lookup yields CDR1 DFQATT and CDR2 SNEGSKA (reference sequence). Each individual donor underwent a draw of roughly 10 milliliters of peripheral blood. Isolation recovered at least 6 million PBMCs from every sample. Sample-barcoded 5' priming and a J-beta primer mix drove a second PCR of roughly 7 to 11 cycles. Tagging of each cDNA molecule was performed by a template-switch adaptor with 12 random nucleotides. TCRdb processed the 5' RACE reads anew with MiXCR; each CDR3 protein has one entry. The sample has under 800,000 distinct CDR3 sequences; over 20% are singletons.

The material sequenced was blood. This receptor was taken from an older man in good health. The rearrangement uses TRBV20-1 and TRBJ2-2, with unresolved D. For the CDR3, the DNA is TGCAGTGCTAGGGCGGTGGACACCGGGGAGCTGTTTTTT. This gives the protein CSARAVDTGELFF.